The sequence of this TCR beta chain was determined in a study of cytotoxic CD8 clonotypes in ibrutinib-treated CLL. Study overall: The average sample held roughly 250,000 productive templates and about 94,000 productive rearrangements. Overall study findings and caveats: For progressing versus sustained-remission patients, sampling times were not the same. Contraction or stability on treatment was seen for public clonotypes, which were uncommon.

Repertoires were generated with immunoSEQ multiplex PCR, while TCRdb's copy carries only in-frame clones and drops some. The sample has about 160,000 clones; approximately 90% are singletons. Per germline, CDR1 LNHDA and CDR2 SQIVND (reference sequence). Trimming cost V 11 bases and J 0 bases, with 11 bases left between them. This CDR3 is built from 12 residues. Comments on this clone: The antigen is unknown.

Cryopreserved PBMCs supplied 2 to 2.5 micrograms of genomic DNA for TCR beta libraries. Source: PBMCs, taken at disease progression, from a patient treated with ibrutinib. The V and J genes are TRBV19 and TRBJ2-7, with D perhaps matching TRBD2 (6 bases). The TCR was taken from a human donor with chronic lymphocytic leukemia. CDR3 DNA: TGTGCCGTCTCGGACTACTCCTACGAGCAGTACTTC. This sequence encodes CAVSDYSYEQYF.